The 32 T cell receptor beta chains below were found in one sample sequenced in a study of T cell repertoires in cytomegalovirus infection. What these receptors recognize is not known. TCRdb reprocessed the reads via MiXCR and lists one record per CDR3 protein. Among 450,000 to 600,000 distinct CDR3 sequences listed, approximately 40% were seen once. Sequences were derived from cultured PBMCs, sampled from culture after CMV antigen stimulation. These receptors originate from a human donor in good health (CMV status not recorded). Some clones in this sample may be carry-over from other donors' samples.

This chain connects TRBV6-2 or TRBV6-3 to TRBJ2-2, with D hard to call. The CDR3 runs to 14 residues. V gave up 2 bases and J gave up 4 bases, with 8 bases separating them. Germline V gene lookup returns CDR1 MNHEY and CDR2 SVGEGT. CDR3 sequence: CASSYRAPTGELFF. As DNA, the CDR3 is TGTGCCAGCAGTTACCGGGCTCCCACCGGGGAGCTGTTTTTT.

The sample holds a few counts of this clonotype. This chain uses TRBV5-5 with TRBJ2-1; weak D call: TRBD2 (6 bases). This CDR3 region has 14 residues. V lost 4 bases and J lost 5, with 13 bases in between. Germline-derived CDR1 and CDR2 are SGHKS and YYEKEE (reference sequence). The CDR3 nucleotides are TGTGCCAGCAGCGGCGGGATATTACACAATGAGCAGTTCTTC. Its translation: CASSGGILHNEQFF.

V gene TRBV5-5 combines with J gene TRBJ1-4, with 11 positions matching TRBD1. Germline trimming cut 7 bases from V and 3 bases from J; bases unmatched to any gene: 11. CDR3 size: 17 residues. Germline V gives CDR1 SGHKS, CDR2 YYEKEE (reference sequence). The CDR3 coding sequence is TGTGCCAGCGGCGGACAGGGGGCCCCCGGCGCTAATGAAAAACTGTTTTTT. It specifies CASGGQGAPGANEKLFF.

The chain links TRBV6-1 to TRBJ2-1, with D tentatively TRBD1 or TRBD2 (5 bases each). The CDR3 has 16 amino acids. In germline, CDR1 is MNHNS, CDR2 SASEGT. V shed 0 bases and J shed 6 bases, with 15 bases lying between them. For the CDR3, the DNA is TGTGCCAGCAGTGAAGCTTGGGCCCGTGGGACCAATGAGCAGTTCTTC. Its translation is CASSEAWARGTNEQFF.

The CDR3 DNA reads TGTGCCAGCAGCTCGATTACGGGGGGAAACACCATATATTTT. Protein sequence: CASSSITGGNTIYF. The chain combines TRBV7-6 with TRBJ1-3; D call uncertain. The CDR3 runs 14 residues. V lost 4 bases and J 4 bases, leaving 11 bases between the germline ends. CDR1 is SGHVS and CDR2 is FNYEAQ in the germline V gene.

This clonotype was counted at least ten times. For the CDR3, the DNA is TGTGCCAGCAGCTTAAGTGGAATTAGCACAGATACGCAGTATTTT. The encoded protein is CASSLSGISTDTQYF. The genes are TRBV7-2 and TRBJ2-3; D is undetermined. The CDR3 runs to 15 residues. Germline V gene sequence: CDR1 SGHTA, CDR2 FQGNSA. Between the trimmed V and J ends, which lost 2 bases and 0 bases, there was a span of 9 bases.

The chain uses TRBV4-3 and TRBJ1-4, with a weak D call TRBD1 (5 bases). This CDR3 comprises 18 residues. Between the trimmed V and J ends, which lost 0 bases and 2 bases, there was a span of 16 bases. Per the germline V gene, CDR1 is LGHNA and CDR2 is YSLEER. DNA for the CDR3: TGCGCCAGCAGCCAAGATCCCAGGGTGGTTAGGACTAATGAAAAACTGTTTTTT. Residues: CASSQDPRVVRTNEKLFF.

The DNA of the CDR3 is TGTGCCAGCAGCCCTAGGTCTAGCTCCTACGAGCAGTACTTC. Translating it yields CASSPRSSSYEQYF. This chain connects TRBV7-2 to TRBJ2-7, with no clear D. Germline CDR1 and CDR2: SGHTA and FQGNSA. This CDR3 has 14 amino acids. Between the trimmed V and J ends, which lost 5 bases and 0 bases, there was a span of 11 bases. Variable domain in full (rest from reference TRBV7-2 and TRBJ2-7): GAGVSQSPSNKVTEKGKDVELRCDPISGHTALYWYRQSLGQGLEFLIYFQGNSAPDKSGLPSDRFSAERTGGSVSTLTIQRTQQEDSAVYLCASSPRSSSYEQYFGPGTRLTVT.

For the CDR3, the DNA is TGTGCCAGCAGTGTCCGGCTACCCAACTATGGCTACACCTTC. As protein: CASSVRLPNYGYTF. The chain uses TRBV6-1 and TRBJ1-2; D uncertain. CDR3 length: 14 residues. V was clipped by 4 bases and J by 2 bases, with 11 bases between them. The V gene's germline CDR1 is MNHNS and CDR2 SASEGT.

The chain couples TRBV6-1 to TRBJ2-3; weak D call: TRBD2 (5 bases). The CDR3 extends over 13 amino acids. The germline V gene has CDR1 MNHNS and CDR2 SASEGT. V lost 5 bases, J lost 4 bases, and 10 bases lay in between. The CDR3 DNA sequence: TGTGCCAGCAGTCCAACTAGTCCAGATACGCAGTATTTT. This sequence encodes CASSPTSPDTQYF.

This clonotype was observed a few times. The V and J genes are TRBV19 and TRBJ2-3; tentatively, D is TRBD2 (5 bases). Germline CDR1 and CDR2: LNHDA and SQIVND (reference sequence). The V end lost 5 bases, the J end lost 0 bases, and 18 bases lay between the germline ends. CDR3 length equals 17 residues. CDR3 in DNA: TGTGCCAGTAGTCCCCGGGGTCACCGAGGTAGCACAGATACGCAGTATTTT. Amino acid sequence: CASSPRGHRGSTDTQYF.

This chain uses TRBV12-3 or TRBV12-4 with TRBJ1-4; D is ambiguous. Trimming cost V 3 bases and J 8 bases, with 10 bases left between them. The CDR3 runs to 13 residues. The CDR3 nucleotides read TGTGCCAGCAGTTTGCAAATGGGCGAAAAACTGTTTTTT. Translated: CASSLQMGEKLFF.

Only one count was recorded for this clonotype. The chain uses TRBV12-3 or TRBV12-4 and TRBJ1-1, with D uncertain. There are 13 residues in the CDR3. Between the trimmed V and J ends, which lost 3 bases and 6 bases, there was a span of 11 bases. The CDR3: CASSLVRLAEAFF. The CDR3 nucleotides read TGTGCCAGCAGTTTGGTCAGATTGGCTGAAGCTTTCTTT.

The chain uses TRBV19 and TRBJ1-1, with TRBD1 matching over 7 bases. The V and J ends lost 5 bases and 3 bases, in that order; junction bases with no gene match: 6. Looked up from germline, CDR1 is LNHDA and CDR2 is SQIVND (reference sequence). The CDR3 is 14 residues long. CDR3 in amino acids: CASSRPGTDTEAFF. CDR3 coding DNA: TGTGCCAGTAGTCGCCCAGGGACAGACACTGAAGCTTTCTTT.

The V and J genes are TRBV27 and TRBJ2-3; TRBD2 might be the D (7 bases). Trimming removed 6 bases at V and 1 base at J, with 17 bases between. In germline, CDR1 is MNHEY, CDR2 SMNVEV (reference sequence). The CDR3 spans 16 residues. CDR3 sequence reads: CASSENGGRGTDTQYF. The CDR3 DNA follows: TGTGCCAGCAGCGAGAACGGGGGGCGGGGCACAGATACGCAGTATTTT.

V usage is TRBV7-2 and J usage is TRBJ2-1; D is unclear. The CDR3 length is 13 residues. Looked up from germline, CDR1 is SGHTA and CDR2 is FQGNSA. V shed 2 bases and J shed 2 bases, with 4 bases lying between them. CDR3 coding DNA: TGTGCCAGCAGCTTATTCACCTACAATGAGCAGTTCTTC. Translating it yields CASSLFTYNEQFF.

This clonotype was picked up a small number of times. J is TRBJ1-5 and V is TRBV7-6, with D uncertain. CDR3 length: 15 amino acids. Trimming left V 5 bases short and J 5 bases short, with 16 bases between. Looked up from germline, CDR1 is SGHVS and CDR2 is FNYEAQ. The CDR3 region has the DNA TGTGCCAGCAGCCCCTCGGGCGGGCCCCATCAGCCCCAGCATTTT. Translation gives CASSPSGGPHQPQHF.

The genes are TRBV5-6 and TRBJ2-3, with TRBD1 as a possible D gene (7 bases). The CDR3 runs 14 residues. The ends were cut back, 4 bases at V and 4 bases at J, with 13 bases in the middle. The germline V gene encodes CDR1 SGHDT and CDR2 YYEEEE. The CDR3 coding sequence is TGTGCCAGCAGCCCTCAGGGGGGCCCAGATACGCAGTATTTT. Its translation is CASSPQGGPDTQYF.

The genes are TRBV6-5 and TRBJ1-2; D possibly corresponds to TRBD1 (5 bases). The germline V and J ends were trimmed by 0 bases and 8 bases, with 16 bases remaining between them. CDR1 is MNHEY, CDR2 SVGAGI, per germline. The CDR3 consists of 15 residues. The CDR3 here is CASSYSGTVSRGYTF. CDR3 coding DNA: TGTGCCAGCAGTTACTCCGGGACGGTATCTAGGGGCTACACCTTC.

This sequence joins TRBV19 and TRBJ2-3, with TRBD2 matching 8 bases. V trimming: 5 bases; J trimming: 6 bases; junction bases outside the gene matches: 13. Germline V CDR1 and CDR2: LNHDA, SQIVND (reference sequence). The CDR3 is 16 residues long. CDR3 DNA: TGTGCCAGTAGTCCCGACGGGGGACTAGGCGGTGATACGCAGTATTTT. Translated: CASSPDGGLGGDTQYF.

Only a few counts were recorded for this clonotype. This sequence joins TRBV7-3 and TRBJ2-3, with 10 bases aligning to TRBD2. V lost 0 bases to trimming and J lost 4 bases; unmatched junction nucleotides: 7. The CDR3 consists of 17 residues. Germline V gene sequence: CDR1 SGHTA, CDR2 FQGTGA. CDR3 protein: CASSLTSGRFAPDTQYF. CDR3 sequence (DNA): TGTGCCAGCAGCTTAACTAGCGGGAGGTTCGCGCCAGATACGCAGTATTTT.

The V gene is TRBV7-2, the J gene TRBJ2-5; 10 nucleotides align to TRBD2. J was trimmed by 3 bases and V by 4 bases; bases with no gene match: 8. This CDR3 has 16 amino acids. Germline V gene data show CDR1 as SGHTA and CDR2 as FQGNSA. Written as DNA, the CDR3 is TGTGCCAGCAGCTCACGGCGGACTAGCGGAAAAGAGACCCAGTACTTC. Its protein product is CASSSRRTSGKETQYF.

The chain uses TRBV7-1 and TRBJ1-2; the match to TRBD1 covers 8 bases. TRBV7-1 is treated as an ORF (open reading frame) with a function not yet certain. Trimming took 5 bases from V and 3 from J; bases not matched to a gene: 8. The CDR3 runs 15 residues. CDR3 nucleotides: TGTGCCAGCAGCACCGCGACAGGGGCCGACTATGGCTACACCTTC. It specifies CASSTATGADYGYTF.

The V and J genes are TRBV28 and TRBJ1-2, with 12 nucleotides matching TRBD1. Germline V gene data show CDR1 as MDHEN and CDR2 as SYDVKM. This CDR3 contains 17 residues. V was clipped by 6 bases and J by 8 bases; unmatched bases: 16. CDR3 loop: CASSRARWGQGAGGYTF. The CDR3 nucleotides are TGTGCCAGCAGCCGCGCCCGTTGGGGACAGGGGGCGGGCGGCTACACCTTC.

The chain uses TRBV7-2 and TRBJ2-3; D gene ambiguous. Trimming removed 2 bases at V and 1 base at J, with 7 bases between. Germline lookup yields CDR1 SGHTA and CDR2 FQGNSA. This CDR3 spans 14 amino acids. The CDR3 DNA follows: TGTGCCAGCAGCTTAAGGGTCGGCACAGATACGCAGTATTTT. It specifies CASSLRVGTDTQYF.

V is TRBV9 and J is TRBJ2-7; D unclear. V lost 0 bases to trimming and J lost 5 bases, with 9 bases between them. The germline CDR1 and CDR2 sequences are SGDLS and YYNGEE. There are 13 residues in the CDR3. The CDR3 region has the DNA TGTGCCAGCAGCGTAGTTGATGGGAACGAGCAGTACTTC. Its translation is CASSVVDGNEQYF.

This clonotype was recorded a few times. J is TRBJ2-1 and V is TRBV12-3 or TRBV12-4; the match to TRBD2 covers 9 bases. The CDR3 totals 13 residues. Trimming at V came to 8 bases and at J to 3 bases, leaving 2 bases not matched to a gene. CDR3: CASRGRDYNEQFF. The CDR3 DNA reads as TGTGCCAGCCGCGGGAGGGACTACAATGAGCAGTTCTTC.

The V gene is TRBV6-6, the J gene TRBJ1-5; 8 bases fit TRBD1. The V gene's germline CDR1 is MNHNY and CDR2 SVGAGI (reference sequence). This CDR3 has 15 amino acids. The CDR3 here is CLYTPQGASNQPQHF. The CDR3 region has the DNA TGTTTGTATACTCCTCAGGGGGCAAGCAATCAGCCCCAGCATTTT.

The V and J genes are TRBV10-2 and TRBJ1-5; D gene uncertain. Germline lookup yields CDR1 WSHSY and CDR2 SAAADI. V lost 0 bases, J lost 7 bases, and 4 bases lay in between. The length of the CDR3 is 12 residues. Written as DNA, the CDR3 is TGCGCCAGCAGTGAGTCGAGACAGCCCCAGCATTTT. This gives the protein CASSESRQPQHF.

The chain carries TRBV30 and TRBJ2-7, with D maybe TRBD1 (5 bases). Germline V gene lookup returns CDR1 GTSNPN and CDR2 SVGIG (reference sequence). The CDR3 totals 14 residues. Trimming cost V 1 base and J 4 bases, with 14 bases left between them. DNA of the CDR3: TGTGCCTGGAGTGAACCCTTCACAGGTTACGAGCAGTACTTC. Translated, it gives CAWSEPFTGYEQYF.

This chain links TRBV6-2 or TRBV6-3 with TRBJ2-2; 9 bases agree with TRBD1. Per the germline V gene, CDR1 is MNHEY and CDR2 is SVGEGT. This CDR3 is built from 15 residues. The V segment lost 5 bases and the J segment 7 bases; nucleotides outside the gene matches: 8. The chain's CDR3 is CASSKQQGADGELFF. CDR3 sequence (DNA): TGTGCCAGCAGTAAACAACAGGGGGCGGACGGGGAGCTGTTTTTT.

The chain is built from TRBV4-1 and TRBJ1-2; perhaps TRBD1 as D (6 bases). The CDR3 contains 15 residues. Germline-derived CDR1 and CDR2 are MGHRA and YSYEKL. The V end lost 1 base, the J end lost 8 bases, and 17 bases lay between the germline ends. The CDR3 DNA reads as TGCGCCAGCAGCCAAGGTCGGGGGGGGGCGAGGGGCTACACCTTC. Its translation: CASSQGRGGARGYTF.